The entry below describes one T cell receptor beta chain. This specimen belongs to a study of blood T cell repertoires in COVID-19. Germline V CDR1 and CDR2: LGHDT, YNNKEL (reference sequence). The CDR3 runs 14 residues. Losses at the gene ends were 4 bases for V and 7 bases for J; bases not matched to a gene: 8. Participants had their cohort set by participant-reported clinical history. The method was immunoSEQ multiplex PCR; TCRdb's version includes in-frame clones alone and lacks a portion of them. The table shows fewer than 250,000 clones, with about 83% occurring only once. The TCR comes from a woman aged 45-60 years who had been exposed to COVID-19. The sample taken for sequencing was PBMCs or T cells enriched from blood (not recorded which). The V gene is TRBV3-1 (or the pseudogene TRBV3-2), the J gene TRBJ2-3, with 7 bases that match TRBD2. DNA of the CDR3: TGTGCCAGCAGCCCCTCCCGACTAGCTCATACGCAGTATTTT. This gives the protein CASSPSRLAHTQYF.